The sequence of this T cell receptor (beta chain) was determined in a study of T cell responses to AZD1222 COVID-19 vaccine. Measured with immunoSEQ multiplex PCR; TCRdb has only the in-frame clones, and not every one. This table holds almost 80,000 clones, around 90% found once. CDR3 length: 17 amino acids. V dropped 5 bases and J dropped 14; count of bases not matched to a gene: 20. The germline gives CDR1 LNHDA, CDR2 SQIVND (reference sequence). The chain uses TRBV19 and TRBJ2-1; 11 bases fit TRBD2. The starting material was peripheral blood, obtained on day 0 of AZD1222 vaccination. The receptor's source is an adult in good health. The DNA of the CDR3 is TGTGCCAGTAGTCATACGTCGACTAGCGGGACAAGCCCTTGGGAGTTCTTC. Encoded protein: CASSHTSTSGTSPWEFF.